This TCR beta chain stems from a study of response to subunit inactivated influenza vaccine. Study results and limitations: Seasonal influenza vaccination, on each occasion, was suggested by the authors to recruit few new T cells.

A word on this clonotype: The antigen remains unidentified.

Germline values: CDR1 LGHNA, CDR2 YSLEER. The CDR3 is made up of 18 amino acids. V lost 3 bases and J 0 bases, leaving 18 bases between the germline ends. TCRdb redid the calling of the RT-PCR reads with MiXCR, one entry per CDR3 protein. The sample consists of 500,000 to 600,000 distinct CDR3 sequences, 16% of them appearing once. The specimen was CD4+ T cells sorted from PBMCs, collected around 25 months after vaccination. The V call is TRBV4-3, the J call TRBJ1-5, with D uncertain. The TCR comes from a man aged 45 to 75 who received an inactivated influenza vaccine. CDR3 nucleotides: TGCGCCAGCAGCCAGAGTTTGTCAGTTTTATATAGCAATCAGCCCCAGCATTTT. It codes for CASSQSLSVLYSNQPQHF.